One T cell receptor beta chain is described in this entry. The conserved phenylalanine or tryptophan is not found at the CDR3 terminus, so this likely reflects a read error. The length of the CDR3 is 14 residues. Trimming shortened V by 1 base and J by 4 bases, and 11 bases separated the two germline ends. Looked up from germline, CDR1 is LNHDA and CDR2 is SQIVND (reference sequence). This sample was taken from a study of molecular identifiers for immune sequencing clone quantification. TCRdb passed the PCR reads through MiXCR, listing each CDR3 protein once. The data hold roughly 630,000 distinct CDR3 sequences, with around 25% observed a single time.

The J gene is TRBJ2-7, the V gene TRBV19; tentative D call: TRBD2 (6 bases). The sequence derives from a human donor in good health. Some libraries in this study had Jurkat cell RNA spiked in. The sequenced sample consisted of naive CD8+ T cells from blood, with Jurkat cell RNA spiked in. The subset is: FACS-sorted CD8+CD4-CCR7+CD45RA+ naive T cells. CDR3 protein: CASSIGGLFYEQYL. CDR3 nucleotide sequence: TGTGCCAGTAGTATAGGGGGACTGTTTTACGAGCAGTACCTC.